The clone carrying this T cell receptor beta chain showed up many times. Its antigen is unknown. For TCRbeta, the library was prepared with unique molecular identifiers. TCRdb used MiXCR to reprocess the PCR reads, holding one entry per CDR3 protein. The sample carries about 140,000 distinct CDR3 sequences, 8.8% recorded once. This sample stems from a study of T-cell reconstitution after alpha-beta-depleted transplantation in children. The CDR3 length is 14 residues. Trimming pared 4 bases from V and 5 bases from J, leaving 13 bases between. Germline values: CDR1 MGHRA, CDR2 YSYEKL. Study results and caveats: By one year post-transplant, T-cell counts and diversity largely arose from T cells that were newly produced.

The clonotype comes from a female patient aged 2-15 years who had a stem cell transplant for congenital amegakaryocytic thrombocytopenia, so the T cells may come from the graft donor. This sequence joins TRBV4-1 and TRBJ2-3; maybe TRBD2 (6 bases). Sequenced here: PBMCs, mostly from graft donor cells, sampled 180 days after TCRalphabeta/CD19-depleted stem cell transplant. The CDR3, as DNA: TGCGCCAGCAGCCCGGGACTCCTCGGAGATACGCAGTATTTT. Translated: CASSPGLLGDTQYF.